The 29 T cell receptor beta chains given below trace back to one sample, sequenced in a study of cytomegalovirus exposure and HLA in healthy donors. The PCR had 60 Vbeta and 13 Jbeta primers. Assay: immunoSEQ multiplex PCR; the TCRdb copy retains only in-frame clones and omits some. Here the sample table reports 93,000 or so clones. The specimen was PBMCs. These receptors were taken from a man aged 40-55 years in good health and CMV-seronegative.

The CDR3 region is CASSQGQESRNEKLFF. Written as DNA, the CDR3 is TGTGCCAGCAGTCAAGGACAAGAGAGCAGGAATGAAAAACTGTTTTTT. This chain connects TRBV28 to TRBJ1-4; possible D gene TRBD1, 5 bases. CDR1 and CDR2 from the germline V gene are MDHEN and SYDVKM. The CDR3 contains 16 residues. The V and J ends lost 5 bases and 5 bases respectively, with 18 bases between them.

This chain links TRBV2 with TRBJ2-3; 7 bases align to TRBD1. Trimming at V came to 7 bases and at J to 3 bases, leaving 7 bases not matched to a gene. This CDR3 has 14 amino acids. CDR1 is SNHLY, CDR2 FYNNEI, per germline. The DNA for the CDR3 is TGTGCCAGCACTAGGGGACAGACTACAGATACGCAGTATTTT. It translates to CASTRGQTTDTQYF.

This chain links TRBV6-5 with TRBJ2-7, with 11 nucleotides matching TRBD1. Germline-derived CDR1 and CDR2 are MNHEY and SVGAGI. The trim removed 2 bases at V and 7 bases at J, leaving 10 bases unmatched. The length of the CDR3 is 16 residues. The CDR3 sequence: CASSYIGTGGSGEQYF. The CDR3, as DNA: TGTGCCAGCAGTTACATCGGGACAGGGGGTTCAGGGGAGCAGTACTTC.

The chain links TRBV28 to TRBJ1-4; 9 nucleotides align to TRBD1. The length of the CDR3 is 15 residues. CDR1 is MDHEN and CDR2 is SYDVKM in the germline V gene. Trimming at V came to 6 bases and at J to 5 bases, leaving 7 bases not matched to a gene. Here the CDR3 DNA reads TGTGCCAGCAGCGCCCCGGGACAGGGAAATGAAAAACTGTTTTTT. Amino acid sequence: CASSAPGQGNEKLFF.

The V and J genes are TRBV11-2 and TRBJ2-5; tentatively, D is TRBD2 (6 bases). The germline V gene has CDR1 SGHAT and CDR2 FQNNGV. The CDR3 is made up of 18 amino acids. Deletions cut 5 bases from V and 0 bases from J, with 22 bases between. Here the CDR3 DNA reads TGTGCCAGCAGCCAGACTCTGTCGGTGGGGAGGTACCAAGAGACCCAGTACTTC. This gives the protein CASSQTLSVGRYQETQYF.

The chain recombines TRBV28 with TRBJ2-4; no definite D call. The CDR3 has 16 amino acids. Per the germline V gene, CDR1 is MDHEN and CDR2 is SYDVKM. V gave up 7 bases and J gave up 3 bases, with 19 bases separating them. DNA of the CDR3: TGTGCCAGCAAGGTACCTCCCCCGTCGGGCAAAAACATTCAGTACTTC. It yields the protein CASKVPPPSGKNIQYF.

The V call is TRBV9, the J call TRBJ2-4, with D perhaps TRBD1 (6 bases). Trimming took 2 bases from V and 2 from J, leaving 11 bases between them. The CDR3 length is 15 residues. Germline V CDR1 and CDR2: SGDLS, YYNGEE. The CDR3 DNA reads TGTGCCAGCAGCGTCCCTAGGGGGACCAAAAACATTCAGTACTTC. Its protein product is CASSVPRGTKNIQYF.

The chain uses TRBV28 and TRBJ1-1; TRBD1 matches 12 bases. This CDR3 has 17 residues. Unmatched junction bases numbered 8, after V lost 3 bases and J lost 3 bases. The germline V gene encodes CDR1 MDHEN and CDR2 SYDVKM. CDR3 DNA sequence: TGTGCCAGCAGTTTGGGGGGACAGGGGGCGCAGGACACTGAAGCTTTCTTT. Residues: CASSLGGQGAQDTEAFF.

This chain uses TRBV7-2 with TRBJ1-5, with 9 bases aligning to TRBD1. The V gene's germline CDR1 is SGHTA and CDR2 FQGNSA. The CDR3 has 15 amino acids. J lost 8 bases, V lost 4 bases, and 9 bases had no gene match. The CDR3 here is CASSSFDRGWEPQHF. CDR3 coding DNA: TGTGCCAGCAGCTCATTCGACAGGGGGTGGGAGCCCCAGCATTTT.

The chain employs TRBV6-1 and TRBJ1-2, with unresolved D. Germline-derived CDR1 and CDR2 are MNHNS and SASEGT. This CDR3 spans 15 amino acids. V gave up 2 bases and J gave up 4 bases, with 14 bases separating them. CDR3 in amino acids: CASSEIWSLIYGYTF. DNA for the CDR3: TGTGCCAGCAGTGAAATATGGAGTCTTATCTATGGCTACACCTTC.

The chain uses TRBV30 and TRBJ1-3; D possibly corresponds to TRBD1 (5 bases). Germline assignment: CDR1 GTSNPN and CDR2 SVGIG (reference sequence). This CDR3 has 15 amino acids. Trimming shortened V by 2 bases and J by 4 bases, and 15 bases separated the two germline ends. CDR3 loop: CAWSPLTGGGNTIYF. The CDR3 region has the DNA TGTGCCTGGAGTCCCCTTACAGGTGGAGGAAACACCATATATTTT.

This rearrangement joins TRBV5-1 to TRBJ2-3, with D possibly matching TRBD1 (6 bases). The CDR3 is 16 amino acids. The V gene lost 4 bases and the J gene lost 0 bases, with 15 bases spanning the gap. CDR1 SGHRS and CDR2 YFSETQ come from the germline V gene. The CDR3: CASSAGQRKSTDTQYF. The DNA for the CDR3 is TGCGCCAGCAGCGCCGGACAGCGGAAAAGCACAGATACGCAGTATTTT.

The chain combines TRBV28 with TRBJ2-7, with D hard to call. CDR1 is MDHEN, CDR2 SYDVKM, per germline. CDR3 length equals 15 residues. Deletions cut 0 bases from V and 3 bases from J, with 12 bases between. CDR3 nucleotide sequence: TGTGCCAGCAGTTTATGGTCCACTCTGAACTACGAGCAGTACTTC. This sequence encodes CASSLWSTLNYEQYF. Filled out from reference TRBV28 and TRBJ2-7, the complete variable domain reads DVKVTQSSRYLVKRTGEKVFLECVQDMDHENMFWYRQDPGLGLRLIYFSYDVKMKEKGDIPEGYSVSREKKERFSLILESASTNQTSMYLCASSLWSTLNYEQYFGPGTRLTVT.

The rearrangement joins TRBV5-5 to TRBJ1-6, with TRBD1 matching over 8 bases. This CDR3 region has 15 residues. Trimming cost V 3 bases and J 7 bases; bases outside gene matches: 6. Per germline, CDR1 SGHKS and CDR2 YYEKEE (reference sequence). The CDR3 spells CASSSTGQVNSPLHF. CDR3 DNA: TGTGCCAGCAGCTCTACGGGACAGGTGAATTCACCCCTCCACTTT.

The genes are TRBV2 and TRBJ1-2, with 7 bases aligning to TRBD1. J lost 13 bases, V lost 7 bases, and 9 bases had no gene match. Per germline, CDR1 SNHLY and CDR2 FYNNEI. There are 11 residues in the CDR3. In DNA, the CDR3 is TGTGCCAGCATAGGCGACAGGGCTCCCACCTTC. This encodes CASIGDRAPTF.

The V call is TRBV19, the J call TRBJ2-7; a possible D gene is TRBD1 (6 bases). V lost 4 bases, J lost 1 base, and 14 bases lay in between. CDR3 size: 15 residues. The V gene's germline CDR1 is LNHDA and CDR2 SQIVND (reference sequence). The CDR3 DNA reads TGTGCCAGTAGTAATTACAGGGTAGGATCCTACGAGCAGTACTTC. As protein: CASSNYRVGSYEQYF.

The V gene is TRBV5-1, the J gene TRBJ1-2; maybe TRBD1 (5 bases). The CDR3 covers 15 residues. V lost 4 bases and J 0 bases, leaving 13 bases between the germline ends. Germline CDR1 reads SGHRS; CDR2 reads YFSETQ. This chain's CDR3 is CASSPDGTSNYGYTF. DNA of the CDR3: TGCGCCAGCAGCCCCGACGGGACTTCTAACTATGGCTACACCTTC. The variable domain in full, with the rest retrieved from reference TRBV5-1 and TRBJ1-2, is KAGVTQTPRYLIKTRGQQVTLSCSPISGHRSVSWYQQTPGQGLQFLFEYFSETQRNKGNFPGRFSGRQFSNSRSEMNVSTLELGDSALYLCASSPDGTSNYGYTFGSGTRLTVV.

The chain joins TRBV6-5 to TRBJ2-5, with 13 bases that match TRBD2. After removal of 10 bases from V and 2 bases from J, the junction contained 7 bases not matched to a gene. The CDR3 covers 15 residues. Germline lookup yields CDR1 MNHEY and CDR2 SVGAGI. In nucleotides, the CDR3 is TGTGCCACCAAAGGGACTAGCGGGATTCAAGAGACCCAGTACTTC. This translates into CATKGTSGIQETQYF.

The V gene is TRBV11-2, the J gene TRBJ1-5, with D perhaps TRBD1 (6 bases). The V end was cut by 8 bases, the J end by 2 bases, with 13 bases between. The CDR3 sequence is 14 residues long. Germline V lookup: CDR1 SGHAT, CDR2 FQNNGV. Written as DNA, the CDR3 is TGTGCCAGCGCGGGCGAGGGGGGCAATCAGCCCCAGCATTTT. It is translated as CASAGEGGNQPQHF.

This chain links TRBV7-2 with TRBJ2-7; TRBD1 matches 8 bases. The V segment lost 5 bases and the J segment 8 bases; nucleotides outside the gene matches: 5. The CDR3 spans 12 residues. CDR1 and CDR2 (germline): SGHTA, FQGNSA. CDR3 amino acids: CASSHGQGKQYF. The CDR3 DNA sequence: TGTGCCAGCAGCCATGGACAGGGCAAGCAGTACTTC.

The chain employs TRBV18 and TRBJ1-5; possibly TRBD1 for D (5 bases). CDR1 and CDR2 from the germline V gene are KGHSH and LQKENI. V was trimmed by 2 bases and J by 6 bases, leaving 14 bases between them. CDR3 length: 15 residues. The CDR3: CASSPDPTGGQPQHF. As DNA, the CDR3 is TGTGCCAGCTCACCAGACCCGACGGGGGGTCAGCCCCAGCATTTT.

Turning to this clone: This sample includes further DNA sequences coding for the same CDR3. The V gene is TRBV7-2, the J gene TRBJ2-7; 9 bases map to TRBD2. The CDR3 runs 15 residues. V lost 1 base to trimming and J lost 0 bases; unmatched junction nucleotides: 1. Germline assignment: CDR1 SGHTA and CDR2 FQGNSA. CDR3 region: CASSLDSGGSYEQYF. The CDR3 nucleotides are TGTGCCAGCAGCTTAGATAGCGGGGGCTCCTACGAGCAGTACTTC.

The chain uses TRBV29-1 and TRBJ2-7, with 7 bases that match TRBD1. This CDR3 has 13 amino acids. Per germline, CDR1 SQVTM and CDR2 ANQGSEA. After removal of 6 bases from V and 3 bases from J, the junction contained 8 bases not matched to a gene. The CDR3 nucleotides read TGCAGCGTACGGACAGGAGGTAACTACGAGCAGTACTTC. Amino acids: CSVRTGGNYEQYF.

The genes are TRBV5-1 and TRBJ1-6, with TRBD1 identical over 12 bases. V lost 3 bases, J lost 8 bases, and 3 bases stayed unmatched. This CDR3 has 15 amino acids. Germline V gene data show CDR1 as SGHRS and CDR2 as YFSETQ. CDR3 sequence: CASSWGTGGHSPLHF. The DNA for the CDR3 is TGCGCCAGCAGCTGGGGGACAGGGGGCCATTCACCCCTCCACTTT.

The chain links TRBV7-2 to TRBJ1-2; D is undetermined. The CDR3 length is 12 residues. Germline V lookup: CDR1 SGHTA, CDR2 FQGNSA. The V end was cut by 0 bases, the J end by 4 bases, with 3 bases between. This CDR3 is CASSLASYGYTF. The CDR3, as DNA: TGTGCCAGCAGCTTAGCGAGCTATGGCTACACCTTC.

This chain connects TRBV9 to TRBJ1-1; perhaps TRBD1 as D (5 bases). The V end lost 3 bases, the J end lost 0 bases, and 9 bases lay between the germline ends. The CDR3 has 14 amino acids. Germline assignment: CDR1 SGDLS and CDR2 YYNGEE. CDR3 amino acids: CASSEGLVNTEAFF. The CDR3 DNA sequence: TGTGCCAGCAGCGAGGGACTGGTGAACACTGAAGCTTTCTTT.

The chain links TRBV10-3 to TRBJ1-1; D not resolved. V was shortened by 1 base and J by 1 base, with 4 bases between the two germline ends. The V gene's germline CDR1 is ENHRY and CDR2 SYGVKD. The CDR3 covers 13 residues. The CDR3 protein is CAISEYTNTEAFF. The CDR3 DNA sequence: TGTGCCATCAGTGAGTACACGAACACTGAAGCTTTCTTT.

V gene TRBV28 combines with J gene TRBJ1-2; TRBD1 might be the D (6 bases). Germline CDR1 MDHEN, CDR2 SYDVKM. Trimming took off 2 bases at V and 5 bases at J, with 15 bases between the two ends. The CDR3 runs 15 residues. The chain's CDR3 is CASSLRLTGLYGYTF. The CDR3 region has the DNA TGTGCCAGCAGTTTACGTCTAACAGGGTTATATGGCTACACCTTC.

The gene calls are TRBV5-6 and TRBJ2-3, with D possibly TRBD2 on 5 matching bases. Trimming pared 4 bases from V and 2 bases from J, leaving 11 bases between. The CDR3 is 14 amino acids. Germline V gene sequence: CDR1 SGHDT, CDR2 YYEEEE. For the CDR3, the DNA is TGTGCCAGCAGCCCCGGGGAGCCCACAGATACGCAGTATTTT. This encodes CASSPGEPTDTQYF.